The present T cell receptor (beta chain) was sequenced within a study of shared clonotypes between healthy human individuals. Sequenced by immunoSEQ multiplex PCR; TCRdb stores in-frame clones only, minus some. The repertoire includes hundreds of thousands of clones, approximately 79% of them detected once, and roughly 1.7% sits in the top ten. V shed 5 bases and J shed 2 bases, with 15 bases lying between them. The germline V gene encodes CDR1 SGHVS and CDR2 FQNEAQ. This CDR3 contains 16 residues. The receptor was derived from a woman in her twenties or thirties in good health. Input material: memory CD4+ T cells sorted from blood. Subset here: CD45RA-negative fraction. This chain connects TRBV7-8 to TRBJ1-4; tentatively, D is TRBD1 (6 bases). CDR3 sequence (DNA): TGTGCCAGCAGCCAAACACAGGGACTTACTAATGAAAAACTGTTTTTT. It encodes CASSQTQGLTNEKLFF.